The 6 T cell receptor beta chains in this list originate from one sample, sequenced in a study of CXCR3-negative and CXCR3-positive naive CD8 T cells. The antigens these receptors bind are not known. Study-wide results and caveats: More hydrophobic TRB CDR3s occurred in CXCR3-positive than in CXCR3-negative naive cells.

Via 5' RACE with UMI labels, TRB cDNA libraries were prepared. Reanalyzing the 5' RACE reads, TCRdb keeps one entry per CDR3 protein, without DNA. Recorded for this sample: some 150,000 distinct CDR3 sequences. The sample taken for sequencing was naive CXCR3+ CD8+ T cells from blood. The subset denotes: CD45RO-CCR7+CD27+CD95- naive CD8+ T cells expressing CXCR3 (TNR3+). The origin of the receptors is a human donor in good health. Some clones in this sample may be carry-over from other donors' samples.

V gene TRBV18 combines with J gene TRBJ1-2; TCRdb indicates TRBD1, and absent DNA this call remains unverified. The germline V gene encodes CDR1 KGHSH and CDR2 LQKENI. The CDR3 is made up of 15 amino acids. CDR3 region: CASSLDRPNNYGYTF.

J is TRBJ1-5 and V is TRBV30; the TCRdb D gene call, TRBD1, has no DNA to confirm it. CDR3 size: 14 residues. CDR1 GTSNPN and CDR2 SVGIG come from the germline V gene (reference sequence). The CDR3: CAWGRGANNQPQHF.

This rearrangement joins TRBV29-1 to TRBJ2-5; TCRdb returns TRBD1, unconfirmable since there is no DNA. The CDR3 has 13 amino acids. CDR1 is SQVTM, CDR2 ANQGSEA, per germline. CDR3 loop: CSVVGGPQETQYF.

This rearrangement joins TRBV7-6 to TRBJ2-7. The germline CDR1 and CDR2 sequences are SGHVS and FNYEAQ. The CDR3 has 14 amino acids. CDR3 residues: CARSFGRGAYEQYF.

The chain couples TRBV3-1 to TRBJ2-5; TCRdb returns TRBD1, unconfirmable since there is no DNA. The CDR3 extends over 15 amino acids. Germline CDR1 is LGHDT and CDR2 is YNNKEL (reference sequence). The CDR3 loop reads CASSQESLQQETQYF.

This sequence joins TRBV6-6 and TRBJ2-2; no DNA is available, so the TRBD2 call from TCRdb remains unchecked. The CDR3 consists of 14 residues. CDR1 is MNHNY, CDR2 SVGAGI, per germline (reference sequence). The CDR3 loop is CASTPGGVAGELFF.